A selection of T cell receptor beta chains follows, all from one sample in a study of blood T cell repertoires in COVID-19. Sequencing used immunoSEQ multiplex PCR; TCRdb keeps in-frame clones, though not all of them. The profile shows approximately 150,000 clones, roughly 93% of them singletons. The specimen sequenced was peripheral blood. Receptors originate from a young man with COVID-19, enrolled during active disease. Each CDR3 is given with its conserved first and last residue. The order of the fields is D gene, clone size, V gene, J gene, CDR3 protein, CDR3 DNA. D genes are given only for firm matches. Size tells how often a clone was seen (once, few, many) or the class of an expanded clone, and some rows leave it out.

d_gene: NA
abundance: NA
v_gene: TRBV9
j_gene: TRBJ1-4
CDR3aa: CASSVPGSEKLFF
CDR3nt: TGTGCCAGCAGCGTACCGGGGTCTGAAAAACTGTTTTTT

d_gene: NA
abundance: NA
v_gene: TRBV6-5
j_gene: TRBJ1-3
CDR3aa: CASSYSRVTGNTIYF
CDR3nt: TGTGCCAGCAGTTACAGTCGGGTGACTGGAAACACCATATATTTT

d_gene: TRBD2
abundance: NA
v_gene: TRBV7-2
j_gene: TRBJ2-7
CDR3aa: CASSLGLAGTYEQYF
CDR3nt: TGTGCCAGCAGCTTAGGTCTAGCGGGGACCTACGAGCAGTACTTC

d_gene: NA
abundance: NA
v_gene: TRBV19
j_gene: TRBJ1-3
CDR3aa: CASRQSGQPTGNTIYF
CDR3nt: TGTGCCAGTAGGCAAAGTGGACAGCCGACTGGAAACACCATATATTTT

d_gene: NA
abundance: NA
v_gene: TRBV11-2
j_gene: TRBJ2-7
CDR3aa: CASSLEGLGLVREQYF
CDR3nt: TGTGCCAGCAGCTTAGAGGGACTGGGCCTTGTGCGGGAGCAGTACTTC

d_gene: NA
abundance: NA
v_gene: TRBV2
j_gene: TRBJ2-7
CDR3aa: CASGQRGYEQYF
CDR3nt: TGTGCCAGCGGACAGCGGGGTTACGAGCAGTACTTC

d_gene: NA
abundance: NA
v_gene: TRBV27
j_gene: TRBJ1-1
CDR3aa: CASSLNFRGTEAFF
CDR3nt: TGTGCCAGCAGTTTAAATTTCAGGGGCACTGAAGCTTTCTTT

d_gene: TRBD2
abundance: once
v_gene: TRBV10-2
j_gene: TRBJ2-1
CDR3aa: CASRRAGTSGNNEQFF
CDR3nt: TGCGCCAGCAGAAGGGCCGGGACTAGCGGGAACAATGAGCAGTTCTTC

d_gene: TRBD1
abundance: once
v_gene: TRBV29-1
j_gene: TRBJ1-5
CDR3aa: CSVSGDRAINQPQHF
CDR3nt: TGCAGCGTCTCTGGGGACAGGGCCATCAATCAGCCCCAGCATTTT

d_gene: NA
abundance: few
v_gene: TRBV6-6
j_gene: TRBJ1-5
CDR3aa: CASSFPGGSNQPQHF
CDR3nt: TGTGCCAGCAGTTTCCCCGGGGGTAGCAATCAGCCCCAGCATTTT

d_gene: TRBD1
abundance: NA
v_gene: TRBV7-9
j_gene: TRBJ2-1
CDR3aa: CASSFPDRGKVNEQFF
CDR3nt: TGTGCCAGCAGCTTCCCCGACAGGGGGAAGGTGAATGAGCAGTTCTTC

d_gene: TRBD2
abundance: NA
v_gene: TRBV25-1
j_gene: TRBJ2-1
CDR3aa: CASSKRGSYNEQFF
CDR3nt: TGTGCCAGCAGCAAGCGGGGTTCCTACAATGAGCAGTTCTTC

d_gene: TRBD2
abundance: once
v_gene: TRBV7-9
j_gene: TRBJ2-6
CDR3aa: CASSPGIAGPGANVLTF
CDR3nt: TGTGCCAGCAGCCCTGGGATAGCGGGACCCGGGGCCAACGTCCTGACTTTC

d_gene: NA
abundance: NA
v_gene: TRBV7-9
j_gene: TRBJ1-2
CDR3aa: CASSLAANYGYTF
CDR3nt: TGTGCCAGCAGCTTAGCAGCAAACTATGGCTACACCTTC

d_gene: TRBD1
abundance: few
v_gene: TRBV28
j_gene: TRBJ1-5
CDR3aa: CASSPTGTGNSNQPQHF
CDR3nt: TGTGCCAGCAGTCCCACCGGGACAGGGAATAGCAATCAGCCCCAGCATTTT

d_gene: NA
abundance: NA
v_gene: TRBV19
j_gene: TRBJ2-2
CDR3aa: CASSIRQPNTGELFF
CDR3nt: TGTGCCAGTAGTATTAGACAACCCAACACCGGGGAGCTGTTTTTT

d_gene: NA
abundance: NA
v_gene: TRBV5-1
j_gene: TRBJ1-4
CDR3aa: CASSSPGASEKLFF
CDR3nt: TGCGCCAGCAGCTCCCCAGGGGCGAGTGAAAAACTGTTTTTT

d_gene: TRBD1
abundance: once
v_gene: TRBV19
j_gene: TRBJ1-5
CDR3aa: CASSLQGRAQPQHF
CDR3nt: TGTGCCAGTAGTCTACAGGGGCGGGCTCAGCCCCAGCATTTT

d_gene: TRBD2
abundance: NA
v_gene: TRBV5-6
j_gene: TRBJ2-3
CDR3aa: CASSWGTSGTDTQYF
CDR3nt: TGTGCCAGCAGCTGGGGGACTAGCGGCACAGATACGCAGTATTTT

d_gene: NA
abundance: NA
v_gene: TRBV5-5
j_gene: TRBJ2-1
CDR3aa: CASSLSGSAYNEQFF
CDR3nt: TGTGCCAGCAGCTTGTCCGGGAGTGCCTACAATGAGCAGTTCTTC

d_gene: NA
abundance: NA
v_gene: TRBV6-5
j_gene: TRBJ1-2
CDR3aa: CASSLASGANYGYTF
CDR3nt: TGTGCCAGCAGTTTGGCGTCAGGGGCAAACTATGGCTACACCTTC

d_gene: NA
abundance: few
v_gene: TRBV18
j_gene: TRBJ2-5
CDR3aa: CASSPVWAGRQQETQYF
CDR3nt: TGTGCCAGCTCACCGGTTTGGGCAGGGAGGCAGCAAGAGACCCAGTACTTC

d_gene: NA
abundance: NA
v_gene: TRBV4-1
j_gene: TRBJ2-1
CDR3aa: CASSQAVKSYNEQFF
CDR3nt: TGCGCCAGCAGCCAAGCGGTTAAGTCCTACAATGAGCAGTTCTTC

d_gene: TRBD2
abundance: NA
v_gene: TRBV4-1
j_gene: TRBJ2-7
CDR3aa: CASSQYLAGGSYEQYF
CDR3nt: TGCGCCAGCAGCCAATACCTAGCGGGAGGGTCCTACGAGCAGTACTTC

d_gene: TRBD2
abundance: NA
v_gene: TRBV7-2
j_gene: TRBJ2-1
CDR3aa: CASSLNAGGPYNEQFF
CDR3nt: TGTGCCAGCAGCTTAAATGCGGGAGGGCCGTACAATGAGCAGTTCTTC

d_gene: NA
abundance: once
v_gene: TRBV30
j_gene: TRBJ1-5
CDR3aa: CAWSDSDQPQHF
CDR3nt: TGTGCCTGGAGCGACTCAGATCAGCCCCAGCATTTT

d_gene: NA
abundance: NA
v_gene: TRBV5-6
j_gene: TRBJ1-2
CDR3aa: CASSLGRNYGYTF
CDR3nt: TGTGCCAGCAGCTTGGGGCGGAATTATGGCTACACCTTC

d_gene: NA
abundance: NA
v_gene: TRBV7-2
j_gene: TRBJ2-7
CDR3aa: CASSLVTSEQYF
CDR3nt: TGTGCCAGCAGCTTAGTTACCAGCGAGCAGTACTTC

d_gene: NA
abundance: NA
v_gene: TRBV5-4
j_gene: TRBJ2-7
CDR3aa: CASSLTSETYEQYF
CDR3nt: TGTGCCAGCAGCTTGACGAGCGAGACCTACGAGCAGTACTTC

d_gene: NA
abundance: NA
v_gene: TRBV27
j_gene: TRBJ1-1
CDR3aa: CASSLSPTGSRRNTEAFF
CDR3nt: TGTGCCAGCAGTTTATCCCCGACAGGTAGTAGGCGGAACACTGAAGCTTTCTTT

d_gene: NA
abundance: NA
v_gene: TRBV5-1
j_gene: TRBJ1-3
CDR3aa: CASRELGVSGNTIYF
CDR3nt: TGCGCCAGCAGAGAACTCGGGGTCTCTGGAAACACCATATATTTT

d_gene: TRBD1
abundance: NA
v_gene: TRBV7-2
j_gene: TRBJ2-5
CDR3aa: CASSGGQIQETQYF
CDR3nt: TGTGCCAGCAGCGGGGGACAGATTCAAGAGACCCAGTACTTC

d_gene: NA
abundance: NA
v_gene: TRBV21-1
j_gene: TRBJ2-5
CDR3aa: CASSKGAFQETQYF
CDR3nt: TGTGCCAGCAGCAAAGGGGCATTCCAAGAGACCCAGTACTTC

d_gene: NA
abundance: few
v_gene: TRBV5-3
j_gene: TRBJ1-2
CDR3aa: CARSLIQETYYGYTF
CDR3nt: TGTGCCAGAAGCTTGATCCAGGAAACTTACTATGGCTACACCTTC

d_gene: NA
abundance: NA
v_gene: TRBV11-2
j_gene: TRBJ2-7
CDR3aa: CASSLLGLFSYEQYF
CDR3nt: TGTGCCAGCAGCTTATTGGGCCTCTTCTCCTACGAGCAGTACTTC

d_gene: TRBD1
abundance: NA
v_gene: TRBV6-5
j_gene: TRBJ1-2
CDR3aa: CASARDRDYGYTF
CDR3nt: TGTGCCAGCGCCCGTGACAGGGATTATGGCTACACCTTC

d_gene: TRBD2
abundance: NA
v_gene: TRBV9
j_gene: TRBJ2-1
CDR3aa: CASSVARGAGAYNEQFF
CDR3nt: TGTGCCAGCAGCGTAGCTAGGGGAGCGGGAGCCTACAATGAGCAGTTCTTC

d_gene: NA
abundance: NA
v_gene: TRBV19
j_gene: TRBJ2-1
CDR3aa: CASSQLASGEQFF
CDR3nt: TGTGCCAGTAGTCAACTAGCATCCGGTGAGCAGTTCTTC

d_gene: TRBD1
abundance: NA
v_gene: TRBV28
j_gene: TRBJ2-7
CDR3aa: CASSSPGTGVTYEQYF
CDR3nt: TGTGCCAGCAGTTCCCCCGGGACAGGGGTGACCTACGAGCAGTACTTC

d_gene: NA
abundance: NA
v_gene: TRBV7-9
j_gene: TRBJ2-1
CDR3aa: CASSLGYTEQFF
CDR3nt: TGTGCCAGCAGCCTAGGCTATACTGAGCAGTTCTTC

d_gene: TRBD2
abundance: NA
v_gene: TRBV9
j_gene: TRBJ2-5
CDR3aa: CASNGGGTQETQYF
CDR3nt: TGTGCCAGCAACGGCGGGGGTACCCAAGAGACCCAGTACTTC

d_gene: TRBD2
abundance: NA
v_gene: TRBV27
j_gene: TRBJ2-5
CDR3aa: CASSGADGRAGTQYF
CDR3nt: TGTGCCAGCAGTGGCGCTGACGGGAGGGCCGGGACCCAGTACTTC

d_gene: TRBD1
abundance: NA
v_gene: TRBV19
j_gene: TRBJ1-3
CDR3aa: CASTTGTGSPQGHTIYF
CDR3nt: TGTGCCAGTACTACCGGGACAGGGTCGCCCCAAGGCCACACCATATATTTT

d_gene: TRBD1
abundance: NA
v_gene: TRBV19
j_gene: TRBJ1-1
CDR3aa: CASSISTGAMLREAFF
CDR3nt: TGTGCCAGTAGTATATCGACAGGGGCGATGTTACGGGAAGCTTTCTTT

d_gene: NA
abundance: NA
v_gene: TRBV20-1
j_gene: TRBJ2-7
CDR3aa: CSSLVAYEQYF
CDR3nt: TGCAGTTCGCTAGTGGCCTACGAGCAGTACTTC

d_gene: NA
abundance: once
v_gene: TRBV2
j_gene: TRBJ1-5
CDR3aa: CASSTWTGSNQPQHF
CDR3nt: TGTGCCAGCAGTACATGGACGGGAAGCAATCAGCCCCAGCATTTT

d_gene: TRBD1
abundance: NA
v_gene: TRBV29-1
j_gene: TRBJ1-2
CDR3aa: CSAAQGANGYTF
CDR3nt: TGCAGCGCCGCACAGGGGGCTAATGGCTACACCTTC

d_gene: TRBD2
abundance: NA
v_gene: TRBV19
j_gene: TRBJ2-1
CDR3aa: CASSNSGSGNEQFF
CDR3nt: TGTGCCAGTAGTAATAGCGGGAGTGGGAATGAGCAGTTCTTC

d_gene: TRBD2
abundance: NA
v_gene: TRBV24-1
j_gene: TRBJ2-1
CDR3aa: CATSKGLAGVAYNEQFF
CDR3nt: TGTGCCACCAGTAAGGGACTAGCGGGAGTAGCTTACAATGAGCAGTTCTTC

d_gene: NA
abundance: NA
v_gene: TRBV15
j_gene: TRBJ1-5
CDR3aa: CATSRDRFVSNQPQHF
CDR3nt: TGTGCCACCAGCAGAGACAGGTTTGTTAGCAATCAGCCCCAGCATTTT

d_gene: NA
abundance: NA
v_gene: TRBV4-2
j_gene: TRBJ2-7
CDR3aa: CASSQGGGYRDEQYF
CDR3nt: TGTGCCAGCAGCCAAGGTGGAGGGTACCGGGACGAGCAGTACTTC

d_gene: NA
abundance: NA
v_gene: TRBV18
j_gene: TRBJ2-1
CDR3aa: CASSPRGSSYNEQFF
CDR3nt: TGTGCCAGCTCACCGAGAGGGAGCTCCTACAATGAGCAGTTCTTC

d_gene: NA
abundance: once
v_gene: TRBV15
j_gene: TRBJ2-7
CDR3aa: CATSRGNRAYEQYF
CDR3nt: TGTGCCACCAGCAGAGGAAACCGAGCCTACGAGCAGTACTTC

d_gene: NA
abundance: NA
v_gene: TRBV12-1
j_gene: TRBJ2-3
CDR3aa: CASSPPAGGSADTQYF
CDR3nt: TGTGCCAGCAGCCCCCCAGCGGGAGGTTCCGCAGATACGCAGTATTTT

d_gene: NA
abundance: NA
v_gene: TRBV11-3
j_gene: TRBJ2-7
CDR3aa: CASSLDSVNEQYF
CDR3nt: TGTGCCAGCAGCTTAGATAGCGTCAACGAGCAGTACTTC

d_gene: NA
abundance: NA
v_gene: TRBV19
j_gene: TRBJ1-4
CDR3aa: CASSRGGTGEKLFF
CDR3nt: TGTGCCAGTTCGAGGGGCGGGACGGGAGAAAAACTGTTTTTT

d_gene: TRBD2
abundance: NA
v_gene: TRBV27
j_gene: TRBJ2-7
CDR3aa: CASSLVRSSGSDEQYF
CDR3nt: TGTGCCAGCAGTTTAGTCCGTTCTAGCGGGAGCGACGAGCAGTACTTC

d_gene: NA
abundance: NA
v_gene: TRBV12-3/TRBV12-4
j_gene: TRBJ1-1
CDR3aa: CASSPRDITEAFF
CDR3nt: TGTGCCAGCAGTCCTCGTGACATCACTGAAGCTTTCTTT

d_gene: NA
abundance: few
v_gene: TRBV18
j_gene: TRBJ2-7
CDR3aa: CASSSDSYEQYF
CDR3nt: TGTGCCAGCTCATCGGACAGCTACGAGCAGTACTTC

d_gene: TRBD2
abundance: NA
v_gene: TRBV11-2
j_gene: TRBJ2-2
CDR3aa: CASSLVPSGRARRSGELFF
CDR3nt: TGTGCCAGCAGCTTAGTACCTAGCGGGAGGGCCCGACGGAGCGGGGAGCTGTTTTTT